One sample yielded the 29 T cell receptor beta chains listed below, sequenced in a study of blood T cells in healthy people across ages. Next came a second PCR, run for about 6 to 11 cycles, which used a sample-barcoded 5' primer along with a J-beta primer mix. TCRdb independently ran MiXCR on the 5' RACE reads; one entry per CDR3 protein. This repertoire shows about a million distinct CDR3 sequences, around 46% found once; its top ten account for 13%. The sequencing input was blood. These receptors were obtained from a man aged 30 to 45 in good health.

This clonotype showed up just a few times. This chain uses TRBV20-1 with TRBJ1-2; D may be TRBD1 (6 bases). Germline V gene lookup returns CDR1 DFQATT and CDR2 SNEGSKA (reference sequence). The CDR3 has 14 residues. Trimming pared 6 bases from V and 8 bases from J, leaving 22 bases between. Written as DNA, the CDR3 is TGCAGTGCCAGTAGCCCGGGGGGGGCGCAAGGCTACACCTTC. Protein sequence: CSASSPGGAQGYTF.

The genes are TRBV6-6 and TRBJ1-2, with 8 bases aligning to TRBD1. Germline-derived CDR1 and CDR2 are MNHNY and SVGAGI (reference sequence). The CDR3 runs to 15 residues. Trimming took 6 bases from V and 7 from J; bases not matched to a gene: 13. CDR3 residues: CASRATDRETSGYTF. The CDR3, as DNA: TGTGCCAGCAGGGCCACGGACAGGGAGACCAGTGGCTACACCTTC.

This chain uses TRBV5-1 with TRBJ1-1; D is unclear. Trimming took off 6 bases at V and 0 bases at J, with 9 bases between the two ends. The CDR3 is 13 amino acids. CDR1 is SGHRS and CDR2 is YFSETQ in the germline V gene. The CDR3 bases are TGCGCCAGCACCGAGGGTATGAACACTGAAGCTTTCTTT. Translated, it gives CASTEGMNTEAFF.

This sequence joins TRBV27 and TRBJ1-1; D gene uncertain. Germline CDR1 reads MNHEY; CDR2 reads SMNVEV (reference sequence). This CDR3 comprises 13 residues. Trimming cost V 7 bases and J 3 bases, with 12 bases left between them. CDR3 sequence: CASMDGEDTEAFF. CDR3 DNA sequence: TGTGCCAGCATGGACGGGGAGGACACTGAAGCTTTCTTT.

About this clonotype: A junction boundary mismatches the germline segment, possibly from a read error. This chain links TRBV10-3 with TRBJ1-5, with D tentatively TRBD1 (5 bases). The CDR3 loop spans 15 amino acids. The germline CDR1 and CDR2 sequences are ENHRY and SYGVKD. CDR3 residues: CATSEAGATKQPQHF. DNA for the CDR3: TGTGCCACCAGTGAGGCCGGGGCCACGAAACAGCCCCAGCATTTT.

This clonotype was found a few times. This CDR3 reads CASSAQDGGAYNEQFF. CDR3 sequence (DNA): TGTGCCAGCAGCGCCCAGGATGGCGGGGCGTACAATGAGCAGTTCTTC. The chain has TRBV9 and TRBJ2-1; perhaps TRBD2 as D (6 bases). There are 16 residues in the CDR3. Germline values: CDR1 SGDLS, CDR2 YYNGEE. Trimming pared 3 bases from V and 4 bases from J, leaving 17 bases between.

The V call is TRBV6-2 or TRBV6-3, the J call TRBJ2-7; D is tentatively TRBD1 or TRBD2 (5 bases each). Per the germline V gene, CDR1 is MNHEY and CDR2 is SVGEGT. Trimming cost V 6 bases and J 5 bases, with 17 bases left between them. CDR3 length: 14 amino acids. The CDR3 DNA is TGTGCCAGCAGAAAGCAGGGACCCCTCGACGAGCAGTACTTC. Encoded protein: CASRKQGPLDEQYF.

This clonotype was seen once. The genes are TRBV12-3 or TRBV12-4 and TRBJ1-5; 8 bases match TRBD1. J was trimmed by 5 bases and V by 6 bases; bases with no gene match: 12. The CDR3 has 16 residues. CDR3 bases: TGTGCCAGCAGCGCAGCGGACAGGGAGTTGCATCAGCCCCAGCATTTT. Encoded protein: CASSAADRELHQPQHF.

The chain employs TRBV4-3 and TRBJ2-3; 13 nucleotides align to TRBD2. Trimming took 4 bases from V and 3 from J; bases not matched to a gene: 10. Germline CDR1 LGHNA, CDR2 YSLEER. There are 18 residues in the CDR3. The CDR3 region is CASSRIIETSGGTDTQYF. In DNA, the CDR3 is TGCGCCAGCAGCCGTATTATAGAGACTAGCGGGGGGACAGATACGCAGTATTTT.

This chain connects TRBV6-2 or TRBV6-3 to TRBJ2-1; maybe TRBD1 (5 bases). Trimming left V 8 bases short and J 9 bases short, with 20 bases between. Germline V gene data show CDR1 as MNHEY and CDR2 as SVGEGT. The CDR3 is 14 residues long. The CDR3 nucleotides are TGTGCCAGCTGTATCACCTCGGACAAGCGTGAGCAGTTCTTC. The encoded protein is CASCITSDKREQFF.

The V gene is TRBV6-2 or TRBV6-3, the J gene TRBJ2-5; possibly TRBD1 for D (6 bases). The CDR3 is 15 amino acids. The V gene's germline CDR1 is MNHEY and CDR2 SVGEGT. The V end lost 7 bases, the J end lost 4 bases, and 19 bases lay between the germline ends. CDR3 sequence (DNA): TGTGCCAGCATCGAACAGCCAGTCAGGGGAGAGACCCAGTACTTC. Its protein product is CASIEQPVRGETQYF.

The V gene is TRBV7-2, the J gene TRBJ2-7, with D possibly being TRBD2 (6 bases). The V gene's germline CDR1 is SGHTA and CDR2 FQGNSA. The CDR3 is 14 residues long. V shed 2 bases and J shed 7 bases, with 15 bases lying between them. The CDR3 DNA sequence: TGTGCCAGCAGCTTAATGGGACGGGCGGGGGAGCAGTACTTC. It codes for CASSLMGRAGEQYF.

The chain links TRBV3-1 to TRBJ2-1; 10 bases line up with TRBD2. Germline V gives CDR1 LGHDT, CDR2 YNNKEL (reference sequence). CDR3 length: 18 amino acids. With V trimmed by 1 base and J by 4 bases, 10 bases remained unmatched. This CDR3 is CASSQAWSSGGLYNEQFF. DNA for the CDR3: TGTGCCAGCAGCCAAGCGTGGTCTAGCGGGGGTCTATACAATGAGCAGTTCTTC.

The chain recombines TRBV28 with TRBJ2-2; maybe TRBD1 (6 bases). Trimming left V 10 bases short and J 5 bases short, with 20 bases between. The CDR3 is made up of 15 amino acids. Germline-derived CDR1 and CDR2 are MDHEN and SYDVKM. The CDR3 spells CAISPQGYDTGELFF. The DNA for the CDR3 is TGTGCCATCTCCCCCCAGGGGTACGATACCGGGGAGCTGTTTTTT.

The chain joins TRBV29-1 to TRBJ1-2; D is unclear. From germline, CDR1 is SQVTM and CDR2 ANQGSEA. Trimming took off 1 base at V and 1 base at J, with 10 bases between the two ends. The CDR3 runs 14 residues. The CDR3 nucleotides are TGCAGCGTTGAAGGTCCGCGGGTTAACTATGGCTACACCTTC. Its protein is CSVEGPRVNYGYTF.

The rearrangement links TRBV12-3 or TRBV12-4 to TRBJ2-1; 10 positions match TRBD1. Unmatched junction bases numbered 13, after V lost 3 bases and J lost 8 bases. The CDR3 contains 17 residues. The CDR3 loop reads CASSFFLTGTGVHEQFF. The CDR3 nucleotides are TGTGCCAGCAGTTTCTTCCTCACCGGGACAGGGGTTCATGAGCAGTTCTTC.

Points on this clonotype: A much larger clone lies a single base off, so this may be a read error. The rearrangement uses TRBV5-1 and TRBJ2-7; D might be TRBD2 (6 bases). The V end was cut by 3 bases, the J end by 3 bases, with 10 bases between. This CDR3 is 13 amino acids long. Germline-derived CDR1 and CDR2 are SGHRS and YFSETQ. The CDR3 reads CASSWEAGYEQYF. The CDR3 DNA reads as TGCGCCAGCAGCTGGGAAGCGGGCTACGAGCAGTACTTC.

The chain recombines TRBV4-1 with TRBJ2-5; 13 bases are shared with TRBD2. The V gene end was trimmed by 4 bases and the J gene end by 9 bases; junction bases not matched to a gene: 2. The CDR3 runs to 13 residues. In germline, CDR1 is MGHRA, CDR2 YSYEKL. The chain's CDR3 is CASSPGLAGAQYF. CDR3 DNA sequence: TGCGCCAGCAGCCCCGGACTAGCGGGGGCCCAGTACTTC.

J is TRBJ2-7 and V is TRBV29-1; D is unclear. The CDR3 consists of 12 residues. The ends were cut back, 2 bases at V and 0 bases at J, with 5 bases in the middle. CDR1 is SQVTM and CDR2 is ANQGSEA in the germline V gene. The CDR3 DNA reads as TGCAGCGTTGAAAGGGACTCCTACGAGCAGTACTTC. Translation gives CSVERDSYEQYF.

The chain has TRBV29-1 and TRBJ1-2, with D perhaps TRBD1 (5 bases). Deletions cut 4 bases from V and 3 bases from J, with 15 bases between. Germline V gene sequence: CDR1 SQVTM, CDR2 ANQGSEA. CDR3 size: 14 residues. CDR3 nucleotide sequence: TGCAGCGTTGGGACCCTTGACAGACACTATGGCTACACCTTC. Translated: CSVGTLDRHYGYTF.

In this sample, this clonotype turned up a few times. Here the CDR3 reads CSVETGGWETQYF. The CDR3 coding sequence is TGCAGCGTTGAAACGGGGGGATGGGAGACCCAGTACTTC. The rearrangement joins TRBV29-1 to TRBJ2-5; 7 nucleotides match TRBD2. The CDR3 covers 13 residues. CDR1 SQVTM and CDR2 ANQGSEA come from the germline V gene. Trimming took 2 bases from V and 5 from J; bases not matched to a gene: 5.

This clonotype was observed many times. The CDR3 coding sequence is TGCAGCGTTTCCGGACTAGCGGGGGGGATCCAAGATACGCAGTATTTT. Protein product: CSVSGLAGGIQDTQYF. J is TRBJ2-3 and V is TRBV29-1; 15 nucleotides match TRBD2. V shed 5 bases, J shed 5 bases, and the junction held 8 bases outside the gene matches. Looked up from germline, CDR1 is SQVTM and CDR2 is ANQGSEA. This CDR3 region has 16 residues.

The genes are TRBV20-1 and TRBJ2-7; no reliable D call. The CDR3 length is 12 residues. V lost 5 bases, J lost 5 bases, and 13 bases lay in between. Germline CDR1 reads DFQATT; CDR2 reads SNEGSKA (reference sequence). The CDR3 DNA follows: TGCAGTGCTTATACACCGTCCGACGAGCAGTACTTC. Translated: CSAYTPSDEQYF.

The chain couples TRBV20-1 to TRBJ1-4; possibly TRBD1 for D (5 bases). V gave up 8 bases and J gave up 4 bases, with 11 bases separating them. Germline V gives CDR1 DFQATT, CDR2 SNEGSKA (reference sequence). The CDR3 is 12 residues long. CDR3 DNA sequence: TGCAGTCTCCCAGGGTTTAATGAAAAACTGTTTTTT. It specifies CSLPGFNEKLFF.

V gene TRBV6-2 or TRBV6-3 combines with J gene TRBJ1-1, with D tentatively TRBD1 (6 bases). The germline V and J ends were trimmed by 5 bases and 4 bases, with 17 bases remaining between them. Germline loops: CDR1 MNHEY, CDR2 SVGEGT. This CDR3 is built from 15 residues. DNA for the CDR3: TGTGCCAGCAGTGGCCCTGGACAGCGTAGCACTGAAGCTTTCTTT. Protein product: CASSGPGQRSTEAFF.

The chain links TRBV7-8 to TRBJ2-4; unclear D gene. The CDR3 loop spans 13 amino acids. The V end was cut by 5 bases, the J end by 13 bases, with 18 bases between. Germline CDR1 reads SGHVS; CDR2 reads FQNEAQ. The CDR3 sequence: CASSAPVVQWQYF. The CDR3 coding sequence is TGTGCCAGCAGCGCTCCGGTTGTACAGTGGCAGTACTTC.

This clonotype was observed a handful of times. The chain joins TRBV7-2 to TRBJ2-7, with a tentative D call TRBD1 (6 bases). V lost 5 bases and J 4 bases, leaving 12 bases between the germline ends. Germline assignment: CDR1 SGHTA and CDR2 FQGNSA. The CDR3 has 13 amino acids. CDR3 residues: CASSGTLGYEQYF. The CDR3 nucleotides are TGTGCCAGCAGCGGGACACTCGGTTACGAGCAGTACTTC. Complete variable domain (other parts from reference TRBV7-2 and TRBJ2-7): GAGVSQSPSNKVTEKGKDVELRCDPISGHTALYWYRQSLGQGLEFLIYFQGNSAPDKSGLPSDRFSAERTGGSVSTLTIQRTQQEDSAVYLCASSGTLGYEQYFGPGTRLTVT.

Many counts were recorded for this clonotype. The rearrangement links TRBV7-9 to TRBJ2-1; D gene uncertain. Trimming removed 1 base at V and 15 bases at J, with 10 bases between. The germline V gene encodes CDR1 SEHNR and CDR2 FQNEAQ (reference sequence). This CDR3 region has 11 residues. The CDR3 here is CASSLESSLFF. CDR3 DNA sequence: TGTGCCAGCAGCTTAGAATCTAGTCTGTTCTTC. Full variable domain (missing parts from reference TRBV7-9 and TRBJ2-1): DTGVSQNPRHKITKRGQNVTFRCDPISEHNRLYWYRQTLGQGPEFLTYFQNEAQLEKSRLLSDRFSAERPKGSFSTLEIQRTEQGDSAMYLCASSLESSLFFGPGTRLTVL.

The chain joins TRBV5-6 to TRBJ2-1, with D possibly TRBD1 on 6 matching bases. CDR3 length: 15 amino acids. The germline V gene encodes CDR1 SGHDT and CDR2 YYEEEE. Trimming left V 4 bases short and J 5 bases short, with 16 bases between. CDR3 bases: TGTGCCAGCAGCAGTAGAACCAGGGGAGACAATGAGCAGTTCTTC. Encoded protein: CASSSRTRGDNEQFF.